This T cell receptor beta chain originates from a study of T-cell memory formation after mild COVID-19. Points from the study as a whole: Among contracting clones, CD4+ were mainly CM/EM and CD8+ enriched in EMRA. Researchers found some responding clones in pre-infection memory, a sign that cross-reactive memory joined.

About this clonotype itself: Its antigen is unidentified.

The germline gives CDR1 DFQATT, CDR2 SNEGSKA (reference sequence). The CDR3 covers 14 residues. The V gene end was trimmed by 6 bases and the J gene end by 7 bases; junction bases not matched to a gene: 11. Barcoded TCR alpha and TCR beta cDNA libraries with UMIs came from 5'RACE using constant-segment primers. One entry per CDR3 protein results from TCRdb running MiXCR on the 5' RACE reads. This sample carries approximately 500,000 distinct CDR3 sequences, approximately 23% of them seen once, and the ten largest clones take about 12%. This rearrangement joins TRBV20-1 to TRBJ2-1; 8 nucleotides agree with TRBD2. The source of this sequence is an adult woman who had mild COVID-19 (a few samples of this study predate the infection). Cell type and time point are not known. Input material: PBMCs or a T cell subset sorted from them (not recorded which). CDR3 coding DNA: TGCAGTGCCGGAGTGGGAGCGGGGGTAAATGAGCAGTTCTTC. This translates into CSAGVGAGVNEQFF.